These 24 T cell receptor beta chains came from one sample sequenced in a study of blood T cell repertoires in COVID-19. Sequencing was performed with immunoSEQ multiplex PCR; in TCRdb, only in-frame clones are kept and a portion is missing. The repertoire holds some 310,000 clones, with around 89% as singletons. Sequenced sample: peripheral blood. Receptor source: a woman aged 40 to 49 with COVID-19, enrolled during active disease.

This chain joins TRBV14 and TRBJ1-1, with D perhaps matching TRBD1 (6 bases). Trimming cost V 4 bases and J 4 bases, with 19 bases left between them. The CDR3 runs 16 residues. Germline V gene data show CDR1 as SGHDN and CDR2 as FVKESK. The CDR3 loop is CASSRLPGTRPTEAFF. CDR3 coding DNA: TGTGCCAGCAGCCGACTCCCCGGGACAAGACCCACTGAAGCTTTCTTT.

This clone was counted between two and nine times. The chain has TRBV5-1 and TRBJ1-5, with D possibly matching TRBD1 (5 bases). The CDR3 covers 15 residues. CDR1 is SGHRS and CDR2 is YFSETQ in the germline V gene. Trimming took 2 bases from V and 0 from J, leaving 9 bases between them. The CDR3 DNA reads TGCGCCAGCAGCTTAGGAGGGGCTAGCAATCAGCCCCAGCATTTT. Its translation is CASSLGGASNQPQHF.

This clone is a singleton in its sample. This chain joins TRBV7-2 and TRBJ1-1; a possible D gene is TRBD1 (6 bases). V was shortened by 2 bases and J by 10 bases, with 14 bases between the two germline ends. CDR3 length: 13 residues. Looked up from germline, CDR1 is SGHTA and CDR2 is FQGNSA. In DNA form, the CDR3 reads TGTGCCAGCAGCTTACAGGGGTCCGGCGGAGCTTTCTTT. This gives the protein CASSLQGSGGAFF.

The gene calls are TRBV19 and TRBJ2-4, with 9 bases identical to TRBD1. This CDR3 has 14 amino acids. Looked up from germline, CDR1 is LNHDA and CDR2 is SQIVND (reference sequence). The ends lost 9 bases at V and 9 bases at J; junction bases unmatched: 12. This chain's CDR3 is CASTSGQGLSIQYF. The CDR3 bases are TGTGCCAGCACTTCGGGACAGGGTTTAAGCATTCAGTACTTC.

The genes are TRBV19 and TRBJ1-6, with 8 positions matching TRBD1. The V gene end was trimmed by 3 bases and the J gene end by 5 bases; junction bases not matched to a gene: 6. The CDR3 is 16 amino acids. Germline assignment: CDR1 LNHDA and CDR2 SQIVND (reference sequence). The CDR3 DNA is TGTGCCAGTAGTATCTCCCCGGGACAGGATAATTCACCCCTCCACTTT. Protein product: CASSISPGQDNSPLHF.

This clone came up once. This chain joins TRBV28 and TRBJ1-4; D may be TRBD1 (5 bases). V lost 6 bases, J lost 7 bases, and 12 bases lay in between. This CDR3 is 13 amino acids long. Germline CDR1 is MDHEN and CDR2 is SYDVKM. The CDR3 nucleotides read TGTGCCAGCAGCCCCAGGGTGTCTGAAAAACTGTTTTTT. It yields the protein CASSPRVSEKLFF.

The chain employs TRBV24-1 and TRBJ2-5; 8 bases fit TRBD1. The germline V gene encodes CDR1 KGHDR and CDR2 SFDVKD. V gave up 1 base and J gave up 1 base; unmatched junction bases: 10. CDR3 length: 18 residues. CDR3 residues: CATSDLQYPGQVQETQYF. The CDR3 coding sequence is TGTGCCACCAGTGATTTACAGTACCCGGGACAGGTCCAAGAGACCCAGTACTTC.

V is TRBV5-1 and J is TRBJ2-7; 11 bases are a match to TRBD1. In germline, CDR1 is SGHRS, CDR2 YFSETQ. Losses at the gene ends were 2 bases for V and 6 bases for J; bases not matched to a gene: 4. CDR3 length: 14 residues. The CDR3 sequence: CASSLPGQGGEQYF. CDR3 nucleotide sequence: TGCGCCAGCAGCTTACCGGGACAGGGGGGCGAGCAGTACTTC. Drawing the rest from reference TRBV5-1 and TRBJ2-7, the complete variable domain is KAGVTQTPRYLIKTRGQQVTLSCSPISGHRSVSWYQQTPGQGLQFLFEYFSETQRNKGNFPGRFSGRQFSNSRSEMNVSTLELGDSALYLCASSLPGQGGEQYFGPGTRLTVT.

About this clone itself: Sequence at one end of the junction differs from germline and may be a read error. J is TRBJ1-4 and V is TRBV6-2 or TRBV6-3; D might be TRBD1 (6 bases). This CDR3 is 15 amino acids long. Germline lookup yields CDR1 MNHEY and CDR2 SVGEGT. The CDR3 spells CASSYVNRAKEKLFF. The CDR3 bases are TGTGCCAGCAGTTACGTCAACAGGGCTAAGGAAAAACTGTTTTTT.

The rearrangement links TRBV5-4 to TRBJ2-5; 7 bases fit TRBD1. After removal of 3 bases from V and 3 bases from J, the junction contained 5 bases not matched to a gene. Looked up from germline, CDR1 is SGHNT and CDR2 is YYREEE (reference sequence). This CDR3 is 14 amino acids long. CDR3 in amino acids: CASSSTGKEETQYF. The CDR3 DNA is TGTGCCAGCAGCTCGACAGGGAAGGAAGAGACCCAGTACTTC.

The V and J genes are TRBV30 and TRBJ1-4; weak D call: TRBD1 (5 bases). The V end was cut by 7 bases, the J end by 5 bases, with 14 bases between. CDR1 is GTSNPN, CDR2 SVGIG, per germline (reference sequence). The CDR3 contains 13 residues. The CDR3 DNA is TGTGCCTCCCCGGACAATATAAATGAAAAACTGTTTTTT. It codes for CASPDNINEKLFF.

The J gene is TRBJ2-2, the V gene TRBV30, with a possible D match to TRBD2 (5 bases). Germline V lookup: CDR1 GTSNPN, CDR2 SVGIG (reference sequence). Between the trimmed V and J ends, which lost 3 bases and 6 bases, there was a span of 8 bases. The CDR3 spans 12 residues. This chain's CDR3 is CAWRKGAGELFF. CDR3 DNA: TGTGCCTGGAGGAAGGGAGCCGGGGAGCTGTTTTTT.

The chain is built from TRBV7-2 and TRBJ1-1; 8 bases are a match to TRBD1. With 1 base clipped from V and 0 bases from J, the junction kept 10 bases outside the gene matches. The germline V gene has CDR1 SGHTA and CDR2 FQGNSA. The CDR3 loop spans 18 amino acids. Written as DNA, the CDR3 is TGTGCCAGCAGCTTAGAGGGTAGTTGGACAGGGATGAACACTGAAGCTTTCTTT. Protein product: CASSLEGSWTGMNTEAFF.

V is TRBV4-3 and J is TRBJ2-3; unclear D gene. CDR1 is LGHNA, CDR2 YSLEER, per germline. V was clipped by 2 bases and J by 2 bases, with 8 bases between them. The CDR3 is made up of 14 amino acids. The CDR3 protein is CASSQYPVTDTQYF. For the CDR3, the DNA is TGCGCCAGCAGCCAATATCCAGTCACAGATACGCAGTATTTT.

A note on this clone: At the DNA level, this CDR3 is encoded by other sequences in the same sample as well. This sequence joins TRBV7-9 and TRBJ2-2; the match to TRBD1 covers 11 bases. Germline CDR1 and CDR2: SEHNR and FQNEAQ (reference sequence). Trimming removed 3 bases from V and 6 bases from J; junction bases left unmatched: 0. The CDR3 spans 14 residues. This CDR3 reads CASSLGQGAGELFF. The CDR3 DNA reads TGTGCCAGCAGCTTGGGACAGGGGGCCGGGGAGCTGTTTTTT.

The V call is TRBV18, the J call TRBJ1-1, with D perhaps matching TRBD1 (5 bases). This CDR3 contains 12 residues. Deletions cut 4 bases from V and 5 bases from J, with 8 bases between. The V gene's germline CDR1 is KGHSH and CDR2 LQKENI. CDR3 nucleotide sequence: TGTGCCAGCTCACACGGGGGGACTGAAGCTTTCTTT. It encodes CASSHGGTEAFF.

V usage is TRBV10-3 and J usage is TRBJ2-7; the D is unclear. From germline, CDR1 is ENHRY and CDR2 SYGVKD. The germline V and J ends were trimmed by 0 bases and 4 bases, with 10 bases remaining between them. CDR3 length equals 14 residues. For the CDR3, the DNA is TGTGCCATCAGTGAGTCGGCCGCCAGGTACGAGCAGTACTTC. This encodes CAISESAARYEQYF.

The rearrangement links TRBV28 to TRBJ1-4; 7 bases fit TRBD1. With V trimmed by 6 bases and J by 8 bases, 6 bases remained unmatched. Germline V gene lookup returns CDR1 MDHEN and CDR2 SYDVKM. CDR3 length: 13 residues. The CDR3 nucleotides are TGTGCCAGCAGCCGACAGGGCGAAGAAAAACTGTTTTTT. Its protein is CASSRQGEEKLFF.

This rearrangement joins TRBV9 to TRBJ2-7, with 12 bases matching TRBD1. The CDR3 is made up of 15 amino acids. Germline loops: CDR1 SGDLS, CDR2 YYNGEE. V trimming: 4 bases; J trimming: 9 bases; junction bases outside the gene matches: 11. CDR3 amino acids: CASSPSGQGALGQYF. Here the CDR3 DNA reads TGTGCCAGCAGCCCCTCGGGACAGGGGGCACTGGGGCAGTACTTC.

The chain joins TRBV6-2 or TRBV6-3 to TRBJ2-4; 10 bases align to TRBD2. Germline lookup yields CDR1 MNHEY and CDR2 SVGEGT. This CDR3 region has 19 residues. The V gene end was trimmed by 3 bases and the J gene end by 0 bases; junction bases not matched to a gene: 11. CDR3 in DNA: TGTGCCAGCAGTTATGGATCTAGCGGGGGATCTCTAGCCAAAAACATTCAGTACTTC. It is translated as CASSYGSSGGSLAKNIQYF.

The chain joins TRBV7-2 to TRBJ2-7; D remains ambiguous. Trimming shortened V by 5 bases and J by 2 bases, and 16 bases separated the two germline ends. CDR3 size: 15 residues. Germline V gene lookup returns CDR1 SGHTA and CDR2 FQGNSA. CDR3 nucleotides: TGTGCCAGCAGCCTCCGTGGCGGTACAACCTACGAGCAGTACTTC. Translated, it gives CASSLRGGTTYEQYF.

CDR3 sequence (DNA): TGTGCCAGCAATCCCCACCGGAGTTCGGACACTGAAGCTTTCTTT. Amino acid sequence: CASNPHRSSDTEAFF. The chain is built from TRBV7-8 and TRBJ1-1; D ambiguous. Germline loops: CDR1 SGHVS, CDR2 FQNEAQ. Trimming left V 7 bases short and J 3 bases short, with 18 bases between. This CDR3 spans 15 amino acids.

The V and J genes are TRBV19 and TRBJ1-2, with D hard to call. V shed 3 bases and J shed 7 bases, with 12 bases lying between them. Germline V CDR1 and CDR2: LNHDA, SQIVND (reference sequence). The CDR3 is 13 residues long. The CDR3 bases are TGTGCCAGTAGTATTCGTCTAGTAATTGGCTACACCTTC. Amino acid sequence: CASSIRLVIGYTF.

This sequence joins TRBV28 and TRBJ2-7; 8 bases map to TRBD2. CDR3 length: 16 amino acids. V shed 5 bases and J 5 bases; nucleotides not matched to a gene: 14. CDR1 is MDHEN, CDR2 SYDVKM, per germline. The CDR3 loop is CASSPRSGGMLNEQYF. In nucleotides, the CDR3 is TGTGCCAGCAGTCCCCGGTCGGGGGGGATGTTGAACGAGCAGTACTTC.